The 27 T cell receptor beta chains below were found in one sample sequenced in a study of blood T cell repertoires in COVID-19. TCRdb keeps only in-frame clones here, not all; method: immunoSEQ multiplex PCR. This repertoire shows roughly 150,000 clones, roughly four fifths found once; its top ten account for roughly 15%. Input material: peripheral blood. The receptors derive from a human donor with acute or convalescent COVID-19. The donor label of this sample is uncertain.

This clone has a handful of counts. The chain combines TRBV5-6 with TRBJ1-2; D not certain. Germline loops: CDR1 SGHDT, CDR2 YYEEEE. V lost 0 bases and J lost 2, with 8 bases in between. This CDR3 is 14 amino acids long. CDR3 region: CASSLGAGNYGYTF. As DNA, the CDR3 is TGTGCCAGCAGCTTGGGAGCGGGGAACTATGGCTACACCTTC.

The CDR3 loop reads CASSNRQFHGYTF. The CDR3 nucleotides read TGTGCCAGTAGTAATAGACAGTTCCATGGCTACACCTTC. The rearrangement joins TRBV19 to TRBJ1-2, with D possibly TRBD1 on 5 matching bases. From germline, CDR1 is LNHDA and CDR2 SQIVND (reference sequence). The CDR3 is 13 residues long. V gave up 4 bases and J gave up 6 bases, with 12 bases separating them.

This sequence joins TRBV7-2 and TRBJ1-2, with D possibly being TRBD1 (5 bases). Between the trimmed V and J ends, which lost 6 bases and 0 bases, there was a span of 11 bases. Germline CDR1 SGHTA, CDR2 FQGNSA. CDR3 length equals 14 residues. This chain's CDR3 is CASRYTGSNYGYTF. Here the CDR3 DNA reads TGTGCCAGCAGGTACACAGGTTCTAACTATGGCTACACCTTC.

This rearrangement joins TRBV12-3 or TRBV12-4 to TRBJ1-1; D not certain. The CDR3 spans 11 residues. Trimming took off 0 bases at V and 7 bases at J, with 3 bases between the two ends. The CDR3 is CASSLAYEAFF. The CDR3, as DNA: TGTGCCAGCAGTTTAGCATATGAAGCTTTCTTT.

The chain uses TRBV5-1 and TRBJ1-2; TRBD1 might be the D (6 bases). The V gene's germline CDR1 is SGHRS and CDR2 YFSETQ. The CDR3 covers 12 residues. Trimming left V 3 bases short and J 5 bases short, with 8 bases between. The CDR3 region has the DNA TGCGCCAGCAGCTCCAGGGGTTATGGCTACACCTTC. Encoded protein: CASSSRGYGYTF.

This rearrangement joins TRBV6-4 to TRBJ2-1; 9 bases match TRBD1. CDR1 is MRHNA, CDR2 SNTAGT, per germline. The CDR3 consists of 15 residues. With 3 bases clipped from V and 2 bases from J, the junction kept 2 bases outside the gene matches. Here the CDR3 reads CASSERQGAYNEQFF. The CDR3 region has the DNA TGTGCCAGCAGTGAAAGACAGGGGGCCTACAATGAGCAGTTCTTC.

This chain joins TRBV5-1 and TRBJ1-2; maybe TRBD1 (6 bases). The CDR3 sequence is 13 residues long. The V end lost 3 bases, the J end lost 10 bases, and 16 bases lay between the germline ends. From germline, CDR1 is SGHRS and CDR2 YFSETQ. The CDR3 protein is CASSYGQTRVYTF. The CDR3 DNA sequence: TGCGCCAGCAGCTATGGACAGACGAGAGTCTACACCTTC.

This chain uses TRBV11-1 with TRBJ2-1; 13 bases line up with TRBD2. In germline, CDR1 is SGHAT, CDR2 FQDESV (reference sequence). The CDR3 runs 15 residues. V lost 5 bases to trimming and J lost 5 bases; unmatched junction nucleotides: 3. The CDR3 reads CASSRTSGGHNEQFF. DNA for the CDR3: TGTGCCAGCAGCAGGACTAGCGGGGGACACAATGAGCAGTTCTTC.

The V and J genes are TRBV19 and TRBJ1-2, with D tentatively TRBD1 (6 bases). Germline V gives CDR1 LNHDA, CDR2 SQIVND (reference sequence). The CDR3 contains 18 residues. Trimming cost V 3 bases and J 4 bases, with 24 bases left between them. CDR3 coding DNA: TGTGCCAGTAGTATCAGCGGAGCGCAACAGGGTGGGAGCTATGGCTACACCTTC. It encodes CASSISGAQQGGSYGYTF.

The V call is TRBV11-2, the J call TRBJ2-2; TRBD1 matches at 7 bases. V was pared by 5 bases and J by 3 bases, with 3 bases of the junction left unmatched. Germline-derived CDR1 and CDR2 are SGHAT and FQNNGV. The CDR3 runs 14 residues. The CDR3 bases are TGTGCCAGCAGCCCGGGACAGTACACCGGGGAGCTGTTTTTT. This encodes CASSPGQYTGELFF.

The V call is TRBV7-2, the J call TRBJ2-3, with no clear D. Trimming removed 2 bases at V and 0 bases at J, with 3 bases between. The germline V gene encodes CDR1 SGHTA and CDR2 FQGNSA. There are 13 residues in the CDR3. The CDR3 sequence: CASSLQSTDTQYF. DNA of the CDR3: TGTGCCAGCAGCTTACAGAGCACAGATACGCAGTATTTT.

V usage is TRBV18 and J usage is TRBJ2-7; TRBD1 might be the D (5 bases). The V and J ends lost 2 bases and 0 bases respectively, with 11 bases between them. CDR1 is KGHSH and CDR2 is LQKENI in the germline V gene. The CDR3 is made up of 15 amino acids. The CDR3 sequence: CASSPSQGSSYEQYF. Written as DNA, the CDR3 is TGTGCCAGCTCACCAAGTCAGGGTAGCTCCTACGAGCAGTACTTC.

The chain joins TRBV4-1 to TRBJ2-3; 9 bases map to TRBD2. V was clipped by 3 bases and J by 0 bases; unmatched bases: 4. CDR1 MGHRA and CDR2 YSYEKL come from the germline V gene. This CDR3 spans 16 amino acids. The CDR3 nucleotides are TGCGCCAGCAGCCAGCCGACTAGCGGAAGCACAGATACGCAGTATTTT. Amino acids: CASSQPTSGSTDTQYF.

The gene calls are TRBV5-8 and TRBJ1-2; D is ambiguous. The CDR3 contains 13 residues. Trimming pared 4 bases from V and 4 bases from J, leaving 11 bases between. Germline V lookup: CDR1 SGHTS, CDR2 YDEGEE. The CDR3 DNA is TGTGCCAGCAGCCCTGAGATAAGCTATGGCTACACCTTC. Residues: CASSPEISYGYTF.

This clone was detected once. This sequence joins TRBV5-1 and TRBJ2-2, with D possibly TRBD1 on 6 matching bases. Germline CDR1 and CDR2: SGHRS and YFSETQ. This CDR3 spans 16 amino acids. V gave up 3 bases and J gave up 6 bases, with 18 bases separating them. The CDR3 here is CASSSRWQGWAGELFF. The CDR3 nucleotides read TGCGCCAGCAGCTCCCGATGGCAGGGGTGGGCCGGGGAGCTGTTTTTT.

The chain recombines TRBV25-1 with TRBJ1-6; D is perhaps TRBD1 (6 bases). From germline, CDR1 is MGHDK and CDR2 SYGVNS. CDR3 size: 15 residues. V lost 6 bases to trimming and J lost 6 bases, with 15 bases between them. In nucleotides, the CDR3 is TGTGCCAGCAGGCCAACAGGGATAGGTAATTCACCCCTCCACTTT. Translating gives CASRPTGIGNSPLHF.

The J gene is TRBJ1-6, the V gene TRBV5-4, with 9 bases identical to TRBD1. The CDR3 loop spans 15 amino acids. The germline V gene has CDR1 SGHNT and CDR2 YYREEE (reference sequence). The V gene end was trimmed by 4 bases and the J gene end by 9 bases; junction bases not matched to a gene: 8. The CDR3 coding sequence is TGTGCCAGCAGCGTAGGACAGGGGATGGGTTCACCCCTCCACTTT. Amino acids: CASSVGQGMGSPLHF.

CDR3 nucleotide sequence: TGCGCCAGCAGCCAAGTAGTAAGTAATGGCGCGGTCGACATTCAGTACTTC. Its translation is CASSQVVSNGAVDIQYF. V and J are TRBV4-1 and TRBJ2-4; D remains unclear. V was shortened by 1 base and J by 8 bases, with 21 bases between the two germline ends. The germline V gene has CDR1 MGHRA and CDR2 YSYEKL. The CDR3 has 17 residues.

This clone came up a few times. CDR3 protein: CASSLDRDREAEAFF. Here the CDR3 DNA reads TGTGCCAGCAGCTTAGATCGGGACAGGGAAGCTGAAGCTTTCTTT. This sequence joins TRBV11-2 and TRBJ1-1; 9 bases are a match to TRBD1. V shed 0 bases, J shed 6 bases, and the junction held 5 bases outside the gene matches. Germline lookup yields CDR1 SGHAT and CDR2 FQNNGV. There are 15 residues in the CDR3.

In its sample, this clone was seen many times. J is TRBJ1-1 and V is TRBV30, with D perhaps matching TRBD1 (6 bases). Between the trimmed V and J ends, which lost 6 bases and 1 base, there was a span of 15 bases. The germline gives CDR1 GTSNPN, CDR2 SVGIG (reference sequence). The CDR3 covers 14 residues. The CDR3 DNA is TGTGCCTGTCTTAGGACAGTCAGGAACACTGAAGCTTTCTTT. Translated: CACLRTVRNTEAFF. The full variable domain, its missing parts supplied by reference TRBV30 and TRBJ1-1, is SQTIHQWPATLVQPVGSPLSLECTVEGTSNPNLYWYRQAAGRGLQLLFYSVGIGQISSEVPQNLSASRPQDRQFILSSKKLLLSDSGFYLCACLRTVRNTEAFFGQGTRLTVV.

This chain uses TRBV30 with TRBJ1-3, with D possibly TRBD1 on 5 matching bases. The CDR3 is made up of 14 amino acids. Germline values: CDR1 GTSNPN, CDR2 SVGIG (reference sequence). Trimming stripped 3 bases from V and 9 bases from J, with 18 bases between. In DNA, the CDR3 is TGTGCCTGGAGCACGGGGGGGAACCGCGGCACCATATATTTT. Residues: CAWSTGGNRGTIYF.

The chain links TRBV19 to TRBJ1-2; no firm D call. The CDR3 totals 12 residues. Trimming cost V 3 bases and J 4 bases, with 6 bases left between them. The germline CDR1 and CDR2 sequences are LNHDA and SQIVND (reference sequence). Written as DNA, the CDR3 is TGTGCCAGTAGTATCTGGCCCTATGGCTACACCTTC. This sequence encodes CASSIWPYGYTF.

The gene calls are TRBV5-4 and TRBJ1-2; the D is unclear. Germline CDR1 is SGHNT and CDR2 is YYREEE (reference sequence). The CDR3 extends over 13 amino acids. V was shortened by 4 bases and J by 4 bases, with 11 bases between the two germline ends. CDR3 DNA sequence: TGTGCCAGCAGCCCTCGGGGTTCCTATGGCTACACCTTC. Amino acid sequence: CASSPRGSYGYTF. Full variable domain (outside the CDR3, taken from reference TRBV5-4 and TRBJ1-2): ETGVTQSPTHLIKTRGQQVTLRCSSQSGHNTVSWYQQALGQGPQFIFQYYREEENGRGNFPPRFSGLQFPNYSSELNVNALELDDSALYLCASSPRGSYGYTFGSGTRLTVV.

The chain is built from TRBV5-8 and TRBJ1-1; tentative D call: TRBD1 (5 bases). The V end was cut by 1 base, the J end by 3 bases, with 10 bases between. The length of the CDR3 is 14 residues. The V gene's germline CDR1 is SGHTS and CDR2 YDEGEE. The CDR3 protein is CASSLQPGDTEAFF. The CDR3 DNA follows: TGTGCCAGCAGCTTGCAACCGGGGGACACTGAAGCTTTCTTT.

The rearrangement uses TRBV10-2 and TRBJ1-5; tentatively, D is TRBD1 (6 bases). CDR1 is WSHSY and CDR2 is SAAADI in the germline V gene. Deletions cut 2 bases from V and 1 base from J, with 9 bases between. There are 15 residues in the CDR3. The CDR3 DNA follows: TGCGCCAGCAGTGAGCCGGGGACAAGCAATCAGCCCCAGCATTTT. Translation gives CASSEPGTSNQPQHF.

J is TRBJ2-1 and V is TRBV18, with TRBD1 matching over 8 bases. The CDR3 is made up of 12 amino acids. J was trimmed by 12 bases and V by 3 bases; bases with no gene match: 4. Germline V gene data show CDR1 as KGHSH and CDR2 as LQKENI. The CDR3 sequence: CASSPRDRMQFF. CDR3 bases: TGTGCCAGCTCACCGCGGGACAGGATGCAGTTCTTC.

The chain couples TRBV6-6 to TRBJ2-5; the D is unclear. Germline V gives CDR1 MNHNY, CDR2 SVGAGI (reference sequence). The CDR3 has 16 amino acids. Trimming took 3 bases from V and 5 from J, leaving 19 bases between them. The chain's CDR3 is CASSYSSPRTGETQYF. The CDR3 DNA is TGTGCCAGCAGTTATTCCTCTCCCCGCACTGGTGAGACCCAGTACTTC.